Sequencing of this TCR beta chain was carried out in a study of T cell responses to AZD1222 COVID-19 vaccine. Looking at the study overall: Second-dose intervals of approximately 4 or approximately 12 weeks were pooled.

This clone occurred once. The CDR3 extends over 18 amino acids. Germline CDR1 is SGHTS and CDR2 is YDEGEE. Trimming took 2 bases from V and 0 from J; bases not matched to a gene: 9. TCRdb's copy holds only in-frame clones and misses some; the assay was immunoSEQ multiplex PCR. The sample shows under 150,000 clones, under 95% of them seen only once. The source is an adult in good health. The genes are TRBV5-8 and TRBJ1-5; TRBD1 aligns across 9 bases. The material was peripheral blood, obtained on day 0 of AZD1222 vaccination. CDR3 loop: CASSFDRGGWDSNQPQHF. DNA for the CDR3: TGTGCCAGCAGCTTTGACAGGGGGGGCTGGGATAGCAATCAGCCCCAGCATTTT.